Presented here are 17 T cell receptor beta chains from one specimen sequenced in a study of T-cell memory formation after mild COVID-19. MiXCR, run by TCRdb on the 5' RACE reads, gives a single entry per CDR3 protein. The repertoire holds 40,000 to 60,000 distinct CDR3 sequences, with approximately 6.6% as singletons. The specimen was PBMCs or a T cell subset sorted from them (not recorded which). These receptors all stem from a young man who had mild COVID-19 (a few samples of this study predate the infection). Cell type and time point are not known.

This clonotype showed up just a few times. The rearrangement joins TRBV5-1 to TRBJ2-7; no clear D gene. Trimming pared 0 bases from V and 5 bases from J, leaving 12 bases between. Looked up from germline, CDR1 is SGHRS and CDR2 is YFSETQ. The CDR3 length is 14 residues. The CDR3 region is CASSLGGGVDEQYF. CDR3 nucleotide sequence: TGCGCCAGCAGCTTGGGCGGCGGCGTAGACGAGCAGTACTTC.

This clonotype occurred a few times. V usage is TRBV29-1 and J usage is TRBJ1-1, with D perhaps matching TRBD1 (6 bases). This CDR3 has 12 amino acids. Germline lookup yields CDR1 SQVTM and CDR2 ANQGSEA. V was shortened by 7 bases and J by 11 bases, with 20 bases between the two germline ends. The CDR3 DNA is TGCAGCGGTCAAGGGGGGGGCGGGGCCGCTTTCTTT. It yields the protein CSGQGGGGAAFF.

The gene calls are TRBV6-2 or TRBV6-3 and TRBJ1-1, with D possibly TRBD1 on 6 matching bases. Germline lookup yields CDR1 MNHEY and CDR2 SVGEGT. This CDR3 spans 16 amino acids. Trimming took off 9 bases at V and 2 bases at J, with 22 bases between the two ends. DNA for the CDR3: TGTGCCAGTCGGCAGGGGTTTGAATCCCCTAACACTGAAGCTTTCTTT. This gives the protein CASRQGFESPNTEAFF.

This clonotype was seen more than once but under ten times. This sequence joins TRBV7-9 and TRBJ2-2; weak D call: TRBD1 (7 bases). CDR3 length: 17 amino acids. Germline V CDR1 and CDR2: SEHNR, FQNEAQ (reference sequence). V was shortened by 0 bases and J by 1 base, with 12 bases between the two germline ends. The CDR3 loop is CASSLAWGDRNTGELFF. The CDR3 DNA is TGTGCCAGCAGCTTAGCTTGGGGGGACAGGAACACCGGGGAGCTGTTTTTT.

This clonotype has a handful of counts. One junction end disagrees with the germline gene, perhaps due to a read error. This chain uses TRBV6-2 or TRBV6-3 with TRBJ2-1; D unclear. This CDR3 contains 12 residues. Germline CDR1 reads MNHEY; CDR2 reads SVGEGT. The CDR3 here is CASSYSGHAVIF. CDR3 coding DNA: TGTGCCAGCAGTTACTCGGGCCACGCGGTGATCTTC.

This clonotype was found many times. The CDR3 DNA is TGTGCCAGCAGCCCCCGACAGGAATCCCACGAGCAGTACTTC. Translating gives CASSPRQESHEQYF. The gene calls are TRBV7-9 and TRBJ2-7; tentatively, D is TRBD1 (6 bases). CDR3 length: 14 amino acids. V dropped 5 bases and J dropped 5 bases, with 16 bases sitting between them. Germline V gene sequence: CDR1 SEHNR, CDR2 FQNEAQ (reference sequence).

This clonotype has more than one count but fewer than ten. The genes are TRBV7-8 and TRBJ1-4; D not resolved. Germline assignment: CDR1 SGHVS and CDR2 FQNEAQ. CDR3 length: 14 amino acids. V lost 6 bases and J 5 bases, leaving 13 bases between the germline ends. The CDR3 here is CASSPRTGNEKLFF. In DNA form, the CDR3 reads TGTGCCAGCAGTCCAAGGACGGGGAATGAAAAACTGTTTTTT. The whole variable domain, remainder taken from reference TRBV7-8 and TRBJ1-4, is GAGVSQSPRYKVAKRGQDVALRCDPISGHVSLFWYQQALGQGPEFLTYFQNEAQLDKSGLPSDRFFAERPEGSVSTLKIQRTQQEDSAVYLCASSPRTGNEKLFFGSGTQLSVL.

This clonotype is medium-sized. This chain links TRBV3-1 with TRBJ2-5; no firm D call. Between the trimmed V and J ends, which lost 0 bases and 7 bases, there was a span of 9 bases. The V gene's germline CDR1 is LGHDT and CDR2 YNNKEL (reference sequence). This CDR3 contains 13 residues. The CDR3 bases are TGTGCCAGCAGCCAAGAGGGGTTTGGGACCCAGTACTTC. Translation: CASSQEGFGTQYF.

CDR3 loop: CASSYSSLQGTGELFF. The CDR3, as DNA: TGTGCCAGCAGTTACTCGAGTTTGCAGGGGACCGGGGAGCTGTTTTTT. The genes are TRBV6-6 and TRBJ2-2; tentatively, D is TRBD1 (6 bases). Trimming removed 0 bases from V and 5 bases from J, with 13 bases in between. The CDR3 sequence is 16 residues long. Germline CDR1 reads MNHNY; CDR2 reads SVGAGI (reference sequence).

V gene TRBV27 combines with J gene TRBJ2-4, with no clear D. V dropped 7 bases and J dropped 0 bases, with 10 bases sitting between them. This CDR3 contains 14 residues. Germline V gene data show CDR1 as MNHEY and CDR2 as SMNVEV (reference sequence). The CDR3 coding sequence is TGTGCCAGCAAGGGTTCCCTAGCCAAAAACATTCAGTACTTC. This gives the protein CASKGSLAKNIQYF.

There are many counts of this clonotype. The gene calls are TRBV24-1 and TRBJ2-3; TRBD1 matches at 11 bases. Per the germline V gene, CDR1 is KGHDR and CDR2 is SFDVKD. The junction had 7 bases not matched to a gene; V was cut back by 4 bases and J by 5 bases. The CDR3 totals 16 residues. CDR3 sequence (DNA): TGTGCCACCAGTGACCCTAGGGACAGGGGGGGAGATACGCAGTATTTT. Protein sequence: CATSDPRDRGGDTQYF.

Many counts were recorded for this clonotype. This chain connects TRBV11-2 to TRBJ2-1; D uncertain. The CDR3 runs to 12 residues. The V end was cut by 1 base, the J end by 10 bases, with 8 bases between. Germline assignment: CDR1 SGHAT and CDR2 FQNNGV. CDR3 protein: CASSLGVEEQFF. The CDR3 DNA reads as TGTGCCAGCAGCTTAGGGGTAGAGGAGCAGTTCTTC.

This clonotype has only a few counts. The V gene is TRBV12-3 or TRBV12-4, the J gene TRBJ2-2; 9 positions match TRBD1. There are 16 residues in the CDR3. The V and J ends lost 6 bases and 1 base, in that order; junction bases with no gene match: 6. The CDR3, as DNA: TGTGCCAGCAGATACGGGACAGGGTGGAACACCGGGGAGCTGTTTTTT. This gives the protein CASRYGTGWNTGELFF.

The V and J genes are TRBV7-2 and TRBJ2-5; D unclear. The CDR3 is made up of 19 amino acids. The V end lost 1 base, the J end lost 3 bases, and 24 bases lay between the germline ends. Germline CDR1 SGHTA, CDR2 FQGNSA. The CDR3 DNA is TGTGCCAGCAGCTTAGGTTGGACGCGGAGTTGGCGGCAAAAAGAGACCCAGTACTTC. This sequence encodes CASSLGWTRSWRQKETQYF.

V usage is TRBV5-5 and J usage is TRBJ1-2; 7 nucleotides agree with TRBD1. Germline trimming cut 4 bases from V and 5 bases from J; bases unmatched to any gene: 8. The CDR3 is made up of 14 amino acids. The germline CDR1 and CDR2 sequences are SGHKS and YYEKEE (reference sequence). The CDR3 nucleotides are TGTGCCAGCAGCACGGACTCAGGGGGGTATGGCTACACCTTC. Protein product: CASSTDSGGYGYTF. Supplemented by reference TRBV5-5 and TRBJ1-2, the full variable domain reads DAGVTQSPTHLIKTRGQQVTLRCSPISGHKSVSWYQQVLGQGPQFIFQYYEKEERGRGNFPDRFSARQFPNYSSELNVNALLLGDSALYLCASSTDSGGYGYTFGSGTRLTVV.

This clonotype has more than one count but fewer than ten. This chain uses TRBV7-2 with TRBJ2-1; maybe TRBD2 (6 bases). This CDR3 contains 15 residues. Germline V lookup: CDR1 SGHTA, CDR2 FQGNSA. Between the trimmed V and J ends, which lost 3 bases and 8 bases, there was a span of 17 bases. The CDR3 loop is CASSLTREGRDEQFF. In DNA form, the CDR3 reads TGTGCCAGCAGCTTGACTAGAGAGGGGCGCGATGAGCAGTTCTTC.

The chain joins TRBV6-5 to TRBJ2-1; D could derive from TRBD1 or TRBD2 (5 bases each). This CDR3 contains 12 residues. With 2 bases removed from V and 10 bases from J, the gap between germline ends came to 9 bases. Germline lookup yields CDR1 MNHEY and CDR2 SVGAGI. CDR3 coding DNA: TGTGCCAGCAGTTACGGGGACGGGGAGCAGTTCTTC. It codes for CASSYGDGEQFF.